These 13 T cell receptor beta chains originate from one sample sequenced in a study of human T cells and chemical hapten exposure. In TCRdb, the RACE reads were re-called with MiXCR into one record per CDR3 protein. The table has 65,000 to 70,000 distinct CDR3 sequences, around 9.9% seen once. Time point here: pre-sensitization, week 0. The treatment was: therapeutic diphenylcyclopropenone sensitization with weekly scalp DPC. The source material was whole blood, sampled in connection with sensitization to the hapten diphenylcyclopropenone (DPC). The source of these receptors is a woman between 50 and 59 years old with alopecia areata. Some clones in this sample may be carry-over from other donors' samples.

This chain uses TRBV29-1 with TRBJ2-1; D possibly uses TRBD1 or TRBD2 (6 bases each). Germline assignment: CDR1 SQVTM and CDR2 ANQGSEA. The CDR3 runs to 17 residues. V dropped 5 bases and J dropped 9 bases, with 29 bases sitting between them. The CDR3 DNA reads as TGCAGCGTTAACAGGGATCTTACTCGCGGGACCCAGGGTGAGCAGTTCTTC. Translation gives CSVNRDLTRGTQGEQFF.

J is TRBJ2-7 and V is TRBV6-2 or TRBV6-3, with D perhaps assigned TRBD1 or TRBD2 (5 bases each). Germline CDR1 and CDR2: MNHEY and SVGEGT. Trimming left V 6 bases short and J 0 bases short, with 6 bases between. The CDR3 loop spans 12 amino acids. The CDR3 protein is CASRGTSYEQYF. In DNA, the CDR3 is TGTGCCAGCAGGGGGACCTCCTACGAGCAGTACTTC.

The sample holds many counts of this clonotype. The chain uses TRBV10-2 and TRBJ2-5; 7 nucleotides align to TRBD2. CDR1 is WSHSY, CDR2 SAAADI, per germline. CDR3 length equals 15 residues. V lost 4 bases, J lost 5 bases, and 10 bases stayed unmatched. The CDR3 spells CASSALAGGQETQYF. CDR3 nucleotide sequence: TGCGCCAGCAGTGCCTTAGCGGGCGGGCAGGAGACCCAGTACTTC.

There are a few counts of this clonotype. The V call is TRBV5-1, the J call TRBJ1-6, with TRBD1 matching over 9 bases. The CDR3 has 16 amino acids. After removal of 4 bases from V and 1 base from J, the junction contained 3 bases not matched to a gene. Germline-derived CDR1 and CDR2 are SGHRS and YFSETQ. The CDR3 region is CASSGTGRSYNSPLHF. CDR3 bases: TGCGCCAGCAGCGGGACAGGGAGATCCTATAATTCACCCCTCCACTTT.

About this clonotype: Being one base from a much bigger clone, this may be a read error. The V call is TRBV2, the J call TRBJ1-1, with 9 positions matching TRBD1. V gave up 4 bases and J gave up 2 bases; unmatched junction bases: 5. The CDR3 is made up of 15 amino acids. Germline V gives CDR1 SNHLY, CDR2 FYNNEI. The CDR3 sequence is CASSGGTGINTEAFF. DNA for the CDR3: TGTGCCAGCAGTGGAGGGACAGGGATAAACACTGAAGCTTTCTTT.

The chain employs TRBV4-2 and TRBJ2-6, with D unresolved. Germline V gene data show CDR1 as LGHNA and CDR2 as YNFKEQ. Trimming removed 1 base from V and 0 bases from J, with 10 bases in between. The CDR3 consists of 17 residues. CDR3 coding DNA: TGTGCCAGCAGCCAAGGCTACTCGACCTCTGGGGCCAACGTCCTGACTTTC. The encoded protein is CASSQGYSTSGANVLTF.

Details on this clonotype: An end of the junction differs from the germline gene, which may be a read error. The rearrangement joins TRBV2 to TRBJ1-5, with 8 bases identical to TRBD1. Looked up from germline, CDR1 is SNHLY and CDR2 is FYNNEI. This CDR3 has 15 residues. The CDR3: CASKSQGVGNQPRHF. In DNA form, the CDR3 reads TGTGCCAGCAAGTCACAGGGGGTTGGCAATCAGCCCCGGCATTTT.

This clonotype was counted at least ten times. The chain recombines TRBV18 with TRBJ1-1; maybe TRBD1 (5 bases). The CDR3 spans 15 residues. CDR1 KGHSH and CDR2 LQKENI come from the germline V gene. Between the trimmed V and J ends, which lost 1 base and 1 base, there was a span of 10 bases. CDR3 DNA: TGTGCCAGCTCACCACAGGACACACCGAACACTGAAGCTTTCTTT. Encoded protein: CASSPQDTPNTEAFF.

This clonotype turned up a few times. The V and J genes are TRBV18 and TRBJ2-1; D is possibly TRBD2 (7 bases). CDR1 KGHSH and CDR2 LQKENI come from the germline V gene. V was trimmed by 3 bases and J by 8 bases, leaving 14 bases between them. This CDR3 is built from 14 residues. DNA for the CDR3: TGTGCCAGCTCACCCTTCGGGGGGCCGGATGAGCAGTTCTTC. As protein: CASSPFGGPDEQFF. Filled out from reference TRBV18 and TRBJ2-1, the complete variable domain reads NAGVMQNPRHLVRRRGQEARLRCSPMKGHSHVYWYRQLPEEGLKFMVYLQKENIIDESGMPKERFSAEFPKEGPSILRIQQVVRGDSAAYFCASSPFGGPDEQFFGPGTRLTVL.

The chain has TRBV11-1 and TRBJ2-3; 11 bases align to TRBD1. The CDR3 covers 16 residues. CDR1 and CDR2 (germline): SGHAT, FQDESV (reference sequence). J lost 2 bases, V lost 2 bases, and 3 bases had no gene match. CDR3 protein: CASSLWDRGTTDTQYF. The DNA for the CDR3 is TGTGCCAGCAGCTTATGGGACAGGGGGACCACAGATACGCAGTATTTT.

J is TRBJ2-1 and V is TRBV12-3 or TRBV12-4; D is perhaps TRBD1 (6 bases). V shed 5 bases and J shed 6 bases, with 14 bases lying between them. The CDR3 is 14 amino acids. The CDR3, as DNA: TGTGCCAGCAGTCCGTGGGTAGGGGGCAATGAGCAGTTCTTC. Translated: CASSPWVGGNEQFF.

This clonotype was seen a few times. This chain uses TRBV7-9 with TRBJ2-7; D is perhaps TRBD1 (6 bases). The CDR3 totals 14 residues. Germline CDR1 and CDR2: SEHNR and FQNEAQ (reference sequence). The V end lost 5 bases, the J end lost 3 bases, and 14 bases lay between the germline ends. The CDR3 DNA is TGTGCCAGCAGCCCTTCAGGGGCATTCTACGAGCAGTACTTC. Translated, it gives CASSPSGAFYEQYF.

This clonotype was seen a few times. The chain couples TRBV18 to TRBJ2-3; maybe TRBD2 (6 bases). Germline V CDR1 and CDR2: KGHSH, LQKENI. The CDR3 spans 14 residues. V lost 4 bases, J lost 1 base, and 9 bases lay in between. The CDR3 loop is CASSRASGTDTQYF. Here the CDR3 DNA reads TGTGCCAGCTCACGGGCTAGCGGCACAGATACGCAGTATTTT.